The present T cell receptor beta chain was sequenced within a study of cytomegalovirus exposure and HLA in healthy donors. General observations from the study: A further, later analysis showed that HLA-associated TCR beta chains (compared with equally common others) were more clonally expanded.

This clone appeared once. The target antigen is unknown. The study ran its PCR with 60 Vbeta and 13 Jbeta primers. The method was immunoSEQ multiplex PCR; TCRdb's version includes in-frame clones alone and lacks a portion of them. The repertoire consists of about 190,000 clones, with 70% to 75% occurring once and the leading ten covering more than 4.5%. Germline V gene sequence: CDR1 SEHNR, CDR2 FQNEAQ (reference sequence). This CDR3 region has 14 residues. The V end lost 3 bases, the J end lost 4 bases, and 12 bases lay between the germline ends. The chain carries TRBV7-9 and TRBJ1-1; the D gene is possibly TRBD1 (6 bases). The receptor's source is a man aged 25-40 years in good health and CMV-seropositive. The sequenced sample was PBMCs. CDR3 coding DNA: TGTGCCAGCAGCTTGGGGAACAGGGTCACTGAAGCTTTCTTT. Its translation is CASSLGNRVTEAFF.